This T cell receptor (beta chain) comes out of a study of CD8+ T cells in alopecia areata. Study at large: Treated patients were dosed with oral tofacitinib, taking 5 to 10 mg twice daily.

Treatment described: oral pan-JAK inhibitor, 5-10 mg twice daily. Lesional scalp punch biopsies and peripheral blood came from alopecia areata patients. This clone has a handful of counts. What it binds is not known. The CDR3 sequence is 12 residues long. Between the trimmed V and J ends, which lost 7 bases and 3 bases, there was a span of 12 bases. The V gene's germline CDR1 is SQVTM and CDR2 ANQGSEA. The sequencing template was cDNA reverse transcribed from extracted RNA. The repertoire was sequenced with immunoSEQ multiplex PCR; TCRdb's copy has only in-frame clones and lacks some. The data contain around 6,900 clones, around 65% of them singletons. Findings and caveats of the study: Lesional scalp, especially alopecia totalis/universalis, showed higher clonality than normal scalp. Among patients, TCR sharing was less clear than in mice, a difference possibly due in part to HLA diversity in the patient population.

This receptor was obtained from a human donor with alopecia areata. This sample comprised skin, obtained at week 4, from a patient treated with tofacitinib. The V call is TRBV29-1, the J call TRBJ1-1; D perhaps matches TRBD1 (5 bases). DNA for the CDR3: TGCAGCGCCACGAGGGGTGACACTGAAGCTTTCTTT. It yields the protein CSATRGDTEAFF.